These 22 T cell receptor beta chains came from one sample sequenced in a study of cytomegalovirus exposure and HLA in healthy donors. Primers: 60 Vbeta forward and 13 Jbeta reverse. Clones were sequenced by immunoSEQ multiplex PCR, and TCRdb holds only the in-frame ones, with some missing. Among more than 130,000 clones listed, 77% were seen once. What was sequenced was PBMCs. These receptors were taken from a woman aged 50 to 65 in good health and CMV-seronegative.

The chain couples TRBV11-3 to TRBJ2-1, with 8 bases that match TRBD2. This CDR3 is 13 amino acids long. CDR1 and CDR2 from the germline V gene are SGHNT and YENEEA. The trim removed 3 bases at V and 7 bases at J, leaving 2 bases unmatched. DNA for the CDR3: TGTGCCAGCAGCTTGGGCGGGGGGAATGAGCAGTTCTTC. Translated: CASSLGGGNEQFF. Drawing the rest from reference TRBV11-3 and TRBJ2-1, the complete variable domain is EAGVVQSPRYKIIEKKQPVAFWCNPISGHNTLYWYLQNLGQGPELLIRYENEEAVDDSQLPKDRFSAERLKGVDSTLKIQPAELGDSAVYLCASSLGGGNEQFFGPGTRLTVL.

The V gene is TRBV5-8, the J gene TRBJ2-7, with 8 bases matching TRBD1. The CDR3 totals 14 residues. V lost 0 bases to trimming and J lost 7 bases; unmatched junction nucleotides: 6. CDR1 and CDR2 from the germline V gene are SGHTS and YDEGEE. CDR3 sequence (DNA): TGTGCCAGCAGCTTGGTTCAGGGGGCGAGGGAGCAGTACTTC. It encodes CASSLVQGAREQYF. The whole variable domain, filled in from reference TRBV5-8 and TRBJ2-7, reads EAGVTQSPTHLIKTRGQQATLRCSPISGHTSVYWYQQALGLGLQFLLWYDEGEERNRGNFPPRFSGRQFPNYSSELNVNALELEDSALYLCASSLVQGAREQYFGPGTRLTVT.

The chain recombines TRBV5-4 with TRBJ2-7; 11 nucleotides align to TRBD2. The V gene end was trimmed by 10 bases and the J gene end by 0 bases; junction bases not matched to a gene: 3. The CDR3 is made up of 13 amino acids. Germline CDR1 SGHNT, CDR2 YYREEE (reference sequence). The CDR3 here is CACGLAGSYEQYF. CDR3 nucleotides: TGTGCCTGCGGACTAGCGGGCTCCTACGAGCAGTACTTC.

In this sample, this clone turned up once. The CDR3 nucleotides read TGTGCCAGCAGCAGGTCTAGCGGGGGATGGAATGAGCAGTTCTTC. Amino acids: CASSRSSGGWNEQFF. The chain recombines TRBV9 with TRBJ2-1; 10 bases map to TRBD2. Trimming at V came to 4 bases and at J to 7 bases, leaving 8 bases not matched to a gene. Per the germline V gene, CDR1 is SGDLS and CDR2 is YYNGEE. The CDR3 covers 15 residues.

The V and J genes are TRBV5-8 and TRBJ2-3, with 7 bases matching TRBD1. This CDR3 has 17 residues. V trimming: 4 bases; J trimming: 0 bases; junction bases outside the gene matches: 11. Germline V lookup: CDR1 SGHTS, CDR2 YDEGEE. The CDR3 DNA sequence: TGTGCCAGCAGCCTAGGGGTCGGGACAGCCAGCACAGATACGCAGTATTTT. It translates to CASSLGVGTASTDTQYF.

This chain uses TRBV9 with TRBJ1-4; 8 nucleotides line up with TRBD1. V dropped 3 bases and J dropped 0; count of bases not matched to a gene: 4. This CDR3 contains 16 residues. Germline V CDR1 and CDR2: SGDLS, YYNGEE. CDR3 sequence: CASSGGQDATNEKLFF. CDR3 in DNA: TGTGCCAGCAGCGGGGGACAGGATGCAACTAATGAAAAACTGTTTTTT. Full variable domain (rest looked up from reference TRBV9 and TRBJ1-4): DSGVTQTPKHLITATGQRVTLRCSPRSGDLSVYWYQQSLDQGLQFLIQYYNGEERAKGNILERFSAQQFPDLHSELNLSSLELGDSALYFCASSGGQDATNEKLFFGSGTQLSVL.

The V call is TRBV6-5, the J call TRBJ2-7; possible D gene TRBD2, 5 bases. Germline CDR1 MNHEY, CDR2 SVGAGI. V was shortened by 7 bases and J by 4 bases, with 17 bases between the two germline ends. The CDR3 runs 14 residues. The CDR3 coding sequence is TGTGCCAGCAAAGGGAGAGGGAGTCGGTACGAGCAGTACTTC. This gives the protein CASKGRGSRYEQYF.

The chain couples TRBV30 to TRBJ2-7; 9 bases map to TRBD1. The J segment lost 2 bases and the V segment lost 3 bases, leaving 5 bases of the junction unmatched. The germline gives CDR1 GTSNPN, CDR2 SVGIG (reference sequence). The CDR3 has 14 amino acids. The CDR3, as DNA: TGTGCCTGGAGCGCGGGACAGGGAACCTACGAGCAGTACTTC. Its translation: CAWSAGQGTYEQYF.

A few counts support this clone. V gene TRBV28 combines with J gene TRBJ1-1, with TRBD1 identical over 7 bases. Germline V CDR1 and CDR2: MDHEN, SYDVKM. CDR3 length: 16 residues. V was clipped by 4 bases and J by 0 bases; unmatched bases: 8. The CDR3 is CASSSRNRGLNTEAFF. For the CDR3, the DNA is TGTGCCAGCAGTTCTCGGAACAGGGGTCTGAACACTGAAGCTTTCTTT.

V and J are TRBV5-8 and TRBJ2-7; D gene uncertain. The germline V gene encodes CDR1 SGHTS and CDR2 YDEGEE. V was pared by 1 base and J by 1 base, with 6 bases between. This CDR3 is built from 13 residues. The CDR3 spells CASSLRSSYEQYF. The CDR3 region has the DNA TGTGCCAGCAGCTTGAGGAGTTCCTACGAGCAGTACTTC.

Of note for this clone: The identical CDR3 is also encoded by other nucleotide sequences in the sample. The chain's CDR3 is CASSRENTGELFF. The CDR3 region has the DNA TGTGCCAGCAGCCGGGAGAACACCGGGGAGCTGTTTTTT. The rearrangement links TRBV7-9 to TRBJ2-2, with D perhaps matching TRBD2 (5 bases). Germline lookup yields CDR1 SEHNR and CDR2 FQNEAQ (reference sequence). The V end was cut by 5 bases, the J end by 1 base, with 5 bases between. This CDR3 has 13 amino acids. The full variable domain, completed using reference TRBV7-9 and TRBJ2-2, is DTGVSQNPRHKITKRGQNVTFRCDPISEHNRLYWYRQTLGQGPEFLTYFQNEAQLEKSRLLSDRFSAERPKGSFSTLEIQRTEQGDSAMYLCASSRENTGELFFGEGSRLTVL.

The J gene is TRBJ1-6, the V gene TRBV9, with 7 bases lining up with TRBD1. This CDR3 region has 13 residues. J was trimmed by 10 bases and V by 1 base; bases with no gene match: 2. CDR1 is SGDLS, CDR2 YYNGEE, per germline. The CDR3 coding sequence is TGTGCCAGCAGCGTATCAGGGGGATCACCCCTCCACTTT. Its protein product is CASSVSGGSPLHF.

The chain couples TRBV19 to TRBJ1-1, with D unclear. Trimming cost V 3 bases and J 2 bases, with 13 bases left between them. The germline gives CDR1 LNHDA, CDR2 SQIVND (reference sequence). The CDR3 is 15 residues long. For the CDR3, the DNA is TGTGCCAGTAGTATGTGGGCAGCGGACAACACTGAAGCTTTCTTT. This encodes CASSMWAADNTEAFF.

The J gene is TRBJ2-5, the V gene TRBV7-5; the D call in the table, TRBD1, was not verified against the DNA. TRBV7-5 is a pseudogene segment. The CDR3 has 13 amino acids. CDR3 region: CARPSRDQETQYF. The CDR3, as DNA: TGTGCCAGACCCAGCAGGGACCAAGAGACCCAGTACTTC.

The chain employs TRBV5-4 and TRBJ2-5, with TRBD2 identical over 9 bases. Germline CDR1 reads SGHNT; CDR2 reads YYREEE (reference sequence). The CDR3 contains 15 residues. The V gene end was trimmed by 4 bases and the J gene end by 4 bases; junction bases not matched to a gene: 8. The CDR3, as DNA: TGTGCCAGCAGCGATAGCGGGGGCCTGCCAGAGACCCAGTACTTC. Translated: CASSDSGGLPETQYF.

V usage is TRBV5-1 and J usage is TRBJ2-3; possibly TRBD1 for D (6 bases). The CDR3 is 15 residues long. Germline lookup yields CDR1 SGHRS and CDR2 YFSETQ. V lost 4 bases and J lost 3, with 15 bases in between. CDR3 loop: CASSLGAGDTDTQYF. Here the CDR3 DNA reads TGCGCCAGCAGCCTCGGGGCAGGGGATACAGATACGCAGTATTTT.

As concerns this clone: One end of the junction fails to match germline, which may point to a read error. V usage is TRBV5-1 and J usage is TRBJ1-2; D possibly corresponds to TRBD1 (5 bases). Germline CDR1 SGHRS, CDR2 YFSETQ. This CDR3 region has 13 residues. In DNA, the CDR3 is TGCGCCAGCAGCTTGGGAAGGGACTACGGCTACACCTTC. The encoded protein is CASSLGRDYGYTF.

CDR3 bases: TGTGCCAGCAGTCTTGGACAGGGGGCGAATGAAAAACTGTTTTTT. It codes for CASSLGQGANEKLFF. This sequence joins TRBV27 and TRBJ1-4, with 11 bases identical to TRBD1. With V trimmed by 5 bases and J by 5 bases, 4 bases remained unmatched. Per germline, CDR1 MNHEY and CDR2 SMNVEV (reference sequence). The CDR3 totals 15 residues.

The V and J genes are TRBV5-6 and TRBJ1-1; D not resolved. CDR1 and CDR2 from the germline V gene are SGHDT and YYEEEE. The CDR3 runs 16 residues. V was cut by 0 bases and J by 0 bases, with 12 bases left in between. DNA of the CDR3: TGTGCCAGCAGCTTGGGGGGAGAGTGGATGAACACTGAAGCTTTCTTT. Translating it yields CASSLGGEWMNTEAFF.

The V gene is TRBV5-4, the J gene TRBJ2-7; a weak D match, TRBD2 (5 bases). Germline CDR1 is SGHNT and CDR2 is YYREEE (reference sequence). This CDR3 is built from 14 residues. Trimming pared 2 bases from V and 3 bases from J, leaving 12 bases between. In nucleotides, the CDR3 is TGTGCCAGCAGCTTTGAGGGCGGAAACTACGAGCAGTACTTC. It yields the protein CASSFEGGNYEQYF.

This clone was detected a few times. In DNA form, the CDR3 reads TGTGCCAGCAGTTACGAAGGCAGGGGGCCCGTTGAAGCTTTCTTT. Amino acid sequence: CASSYEGRGPVEAFF. The chain links TRBV6-6 to TRBJ1-1; 8 nucleotides agree with TRBD1. CDR1 is MNHNY, CDR2 SVGAGI, per germline (reference sequence). The CDR3 is made up of 15 amino acids. V gave up 2 bases and J gave up 7 bases; unmatched junction bases: 9.

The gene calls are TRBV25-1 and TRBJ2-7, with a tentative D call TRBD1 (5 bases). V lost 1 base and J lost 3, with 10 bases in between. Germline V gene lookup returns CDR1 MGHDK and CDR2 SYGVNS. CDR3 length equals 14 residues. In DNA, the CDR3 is TGTGCCAGCAGTGAATCTAGGGGAAGCTACGAGCAGTACTTC. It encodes CASSESRGSYEQYF.